This TCR beta chain originates from a study of blood T cell repertoires in COVID-19. Sequencing was performed with immunoSEQ multiplex PCR; in TCRdb, only in-frame clones are kept and a portion is missing. The table records a few hundred thousand clones, around nine tenths of them present only once. V gave up 0 bases and J gave up 1 base, with 4 bases separating them. The CDR3 covers 13 residues. Germline loops: CDR1 SGHNT, CDR2 YYREEE (reference sequence). This clone showed up just a few times. The source of this sequence is a woman in her fifties or sixties who had been exposed to COVID-19. This rearrangement joins TRBV5-4 to TRBJ1-1, with D unclear. The material sequenced was PBMCs or T cells enriched from blood (not recorded which). The CDR3 DNA follows: TGTGCCAGCAGCTTGGTTAGGAACACTGAAGCTTTCTTT. This gives the protein CASSLVRNTEAFF.